This T cell receptor (beta chain) was identified in a study of blood T cells in healthy people across ages. This CDR3 region has 15 residues. Germline assignment: CDR1 SGHTA and CDR2 FQGNSA. V lost 6 bases, J lost 6 bases, and 13 bases stayed unmatched. In this sample, this clonotype turned up many times. With a J-beta primer mix and a sample-barcoded 5' primer, a second PCR ran roughly 6 to 12 cycles. TCRdb re-called the 5' RACE reads with MiXCR, one entry per CDR3 protein. This table has around 1.7 million distinct CDR3 sequences, about 30% appearing once. The sample comprised blood. The chain joins TRBV7-2 to TRBJ2-7, with 8 bases identical to TRBD1. The origin of this receptor is a woman younger than 45 in good health. CDR3 loop: CASRAGTGYGGEQYF. The CDR3 DNA reads TGTGCCAGCAGGGCCGGGACAGGCTACGGGGGCGAGCAGTACTTC.